Listed below are T cell receptor beta chains from one sample, sequenced in a study of CD4 T cells in relation to SARS-CoV-2 and coronaviruses. Generated by immunoSEQ multiplex PCR, the TCRdb table keeps only in-frame clones and is missing some. Of about 37,000 clones listed, 80% to 90% are singletons. The sample was memory CD4+ T cells from PBMCs. All receptors derive from an adult with COVID-19. The CDR3 runs from the conserved cysteine through the conserved F or W. The order of the fields is clone size, D gene, J gene, V gene, CDR3 protein, CDR3 DNA. The D gene is left open where the match is weak. Some rows mark clone size as missing; the rest say once, few, many or name a class of expanded clone.

.,.,TRBJ2-3,TRBV28,CASSEINSARTQYF,TGTGCCAGCAGCGAAATAAATAGCGCCCGTACGCAGTATTTT
.,.,TRBJ2-3,TRBV24-1,CATSDYWDTQYF,TGTGCCACCAGTGATTATTGGGATACGCAGTATTTT
.,.,TRBJ1-2,TRBV5-1,CASSLSSVSDGYTF,TGCGCCAGCAGCTTGTCTTCAGTCTCAGATGGCTACACCTTC
.,.,TRBJ1-2,TRBV29-1,CSVEAPGEGYTF,TGCAGCGTTGAGGCGCCGGGGGAAGGCTACACCTTC
.,.,TRBJ2-2,TRBV7-8,CASSPITDSTGELFF,TGTGCCAGCAGCCCGATCACTGACTCCACCGGGGAGCTGTTTTTT
few,TRBD1,TRBJ1-6,TRBV30,CAWSRGGRSYNSPLHF,TGTGCCTGGAGCAGGGGGGGCCGCTCCTATAATTCACCCCTCCACTTT
.,TRBD1,TRBJ2-5,TRBV10-3,CAIRTTGQAEETQYF,TGTGCCATCCGTACCACAGGACAGGCGGAAGAGACCCAGTACTTC
few,TRBD2,TRBJ2-1,TRBV19,CASSIAGLAKYNEQFF,TGTGCCAGTAGTATAGCAGGACTAGCGAAATACAATGAGCAGTTCTTC
.,TRBD1,TRBJ1-1,TRBV6-4,CASSPGQGNTEAFF,TGTGCCAGCAGTCCCGGACAGGGAAACACTGAAGCTTTCTTT
.,.,TRBJ2-2,TRBV18,CASSPRATSHTGELFF,TGTGCCAGCTCACCACGAGCCACGAGCCACACCGGGGAGCTGTTTTTT
.,TRBD2,TRBJ2-7,TRBV10-2,CASKAGSYEQYF,TGCGCCAGCAAAGCGGGATCCTACGAGCAGTACTTC
.,.,TRBJ1-1,TRBV7-8,CASSFLERNTEAFF,TGTGCCAGCAGCTTTTTAGAGAGAAACACTGAAGCTTTCTTT
.,.,TRBJ2-1,TRBV6-5,CASSYGDNNEQFF,TGTGCCAGCAGTTACGGGGATAACAATGAGCAGTTCTTC
.,.,TRBJ1-2,TRBV10-3,CAIRITDLNHGYTF,TGTGCCATCAGGATTACGGACTTGAATCATGGCTACACCTTC
.,.,TRBJ2-7,TRBV3-1/TRBV3-2,CASSGDSSYEQYF,TGTGCCAGCAGCGGCGACAGCTCCTACGAGCAGTACTTC
.,.,TRBJ2-3,TRBV19,CASSIRADTQYF,TGTGCCAGTAGTATAAGGGCAGATACGCAGTATTTT
.,.,TRBJ1-6,TRBV30,CAWSVRQGNSPLHF,TGTGCCTGGAGTGTACGTCAAGGGAATTCACCCCTCCACTTT
.,TRBD2,TRBJ2-1,TRBV28,CASSRWGGNEQFF,TGTGCCAGCAGTAGATGGGGGGGCAATGAGCAGTTCTTC
.,TRBD1,TRBJ1-2,TRBV5-1,CASSIGQEGVGYTF,TGCGCCAGCAGCATAGGACAGGAGGGAGTTGGCTACACCTTC
.,TRBD2,TRBJ2-1,TRBV11-2,CASSSLAGSSYNEQFF,TGTGCCAGCAGCTCATTAGCGGGCAGCTCCTACAATGAGCAGTTCTTC
.,.,TRBJ2-2,TRBV10-3,CAISPRGNAGELFF,TGTGCCATCAGTCCACGGGGGAACGCCGGGGAGCTGTTTTTT
.,.,TRBJ1-1,TRBV19,CASSIIEGSEAFF,TGTGCCAGTAGTATAATCGAGGGCTCTGAAGCTTTCTTT
.,.,TRBJ2-3,TRBV2,CASSVSSDTQYF,TGTGCCAGCAGTGTGTCCTCAGATACGCAGTATTTT
.,.,TRBJ2-7,TRBV30,CAWRGRGQYEQYF,TGTGCCTGGAGGGGCCGGGGTCAGTACGAGCAGTACTTC
.,TRBD1,TRBJ2-3,TRBV27,CASWDRLSTDTQYF,TGTGCCAGCTGGGACAGGCTTAGCACAGATACGCAGTATTTT
.,TRBD2,TRBJ2-3,TRBV28,CASSLAGGSGSQYF,TGTGCCAGCAGTTTAGCGGGAGGGTCGGGGTCGCAGTATTTT
.,.,TRBJ2-1,TRBV27,CASSRGTTKDEQFF,TGTGCCAGCAGCAGGGGAACCACCAAAGATGAGCAGTTCTTC
.,TRBD2,TRBJ2-7,TRBV6-5,CASSVLAGEVNEQYF,TGTGCCAGCAGCGTTCTAGCGGGAGAAGTCAACGAGCAGTACTTC
.,.,TRBJ2-2,TRBV2,CASRGGLDTGELFF,TGTGCCAGCAGGGGGGGGCTGGACACCGGGGAGCTGTTTTTT
.,.,TRBJ2-1,TRBV10-1,CASSDPGSGYNEQFF,TGCGCCAGCAGTGACCCGGGGTCTGGCTACAATGAGCAGTTCTTC
once,TRBD2,TRBJ2-7,TRBV10-3,CASIAGGGYEQYF,TGTGCCAGCATCGCGGGGGGCGGGTACGAGCAGTACTTC
.,TRBD1,TRBJ1-5,TRBV5-5,CASSRQGSGNQPQHF,TGTGCCAGCAGCCGACAGGGTTCGGGCAATCAGCCCCAGCATTTT
.,.,TRBJ2-5,TRBV18,CASSPMAQETQYF,TGTGCCAGCTCACCGATGGCTCAAGAGACCCAGTACTTC
.,.,TRBJ2-3,TRBV15,CATSRGGDADTQYF,TGTGCCACCAGCAGAGGGGGAGACGCAGATACGCAGTATTTT
few,.,TRBJ2-7,TRBV30,CAWSVVYEQYF,TGTGCCTGGAGTGTAGTCTACGAGCAGTACTTC